The 26 T cell receptor beta chains below all came from one sample that was sequenced in a study of tumor-infiltrating lymphocytes in localized non-small cell lung cancer (dated by TCRdb to about 2021). To prepare the library, the immunoSEQ multiplex PCR assay was applied. Sourced from immuneACCESS, this table was stored by TCRdb with only in-frame sequences that have V and J called. A share of the clones is absent; for the studies checked, an unresolved V gene accounts for under half, and the remainder has no known explanation. For this sample the table gives under 20,000 clones, of which 55% to 70% were detected only once. 6.5% of the sample is in the top ten clones. Input material: lung tumor tissue. The receptors were sampled from a human donor with non-small cell lung cancer.

The rearrangement joins TRBV6-5 to TRBJ1-5, with D maybe TRBD1 (5 bases). Germline V gene lookup returns CDR1 MNHEY and CDR2 SVGAGI. Trimming cost V 5 bases and J 2 bases, with 13 bases left between them. CDR3 length: 15 residues. CDR3 DNA sequence: TGTGCCAGCAGTGTGGAGGGGCGAGGCAATCAGCCCCAGCATTTT. This sequence encodes CASSVEGRGNQPQHF.

This clone counts as medium-sized. The V call is TRBV6-5, the J call TRBJ1-2; TRBD1 might be the D (6 bases). Trimming removed 2 bases at V and 6 bases at J, with 10 bases between. Germline lookup yields CDR1 MNHEY and CDR2 SVGAGI. This CDR3 comprises 13 residues. The CDR3 nucleotides are TGTGCCAGCAGTTACAGGGGGATCGATGGCTACACCTTC. Its translation is CASSYRGIDGYTF.

This clone was counted a few times. V usage is TRBV28 and J usage is TRBJ1-5; no firm D call. CDR1 and CDR2 from the germline V gene are MDHEN and SYDVKM. CDR3 size: 14 residues. V gave up 2 bases and J gave up 3 bases, with 8 bases separating them. The CDR3 sequence: CASSLAGFNQPQHF. The CDR3 DNA follows: TGTGCCAGCAGTTTAGCGGGTTTCAATCAGCCCCAGCATTTT. The full variable domain, in which reference TRBV28 and TRBJ1-5 provide the parts outside the CDR3, is DVKVTQSSRYLVKRTGEKVFLECVQDMDHENMFWYRQDPGLGLRLIYFSYDVKMKEKGDIPEGYSVSREKKERFSLILESASTNQTSMYLCASSLAGFNQPQHFGDGTRLSIL.

The chain carries TRBV7-9 and TRBJ2-7; 9 nucleotides match TRBD1. The CDR3 contains 15 residues. J gave up 0 bases and V 3 bases, and 3 bases lay outside the gene matches. Germline CDR1 and CDR2: SEHNR and FQNEAQ (reference sequence). This CDR3 is CASSFGTGISYEQYF. In DNA form, the CDR3 reads TGTGCCAGCAGCTTCGGGACAGGGATCTCCTACGAGCAGTACTTC.

This clone was seen more than once but under ten times. The chain couples TRBV11-1 to TRBJ1-4; D not resolved. With 5 bases removed from V and 5 bases from J, the gap between germline ends came to 12 bases. CDR1 is SGHAT, CDR2 FQDESV, per germline (reference sequence). This CDR3 is built from 14 residues. The CDR3: CASSPDWANEKLFF. As DNA, the CDR3 is TGTGCCAGCAGCCCCGATTGGGCGAATGAAAAACTGTTTTTT. Using reference TRBV11-1 and TRBJ1-4 for the parts outside the CDR3, the full variable domain is EAEVAQSPRYKITEKSQAVAFWCDPISGHATLYWYRQILGQGPELLVQFQDESVVDDSQLPKDRFSAERLKGVDSTLKIQPAELGDSAMYLCASSPDWANEKLFFGSGTQLSVL.

The CDR3 reads CASSLVTGGTGELFF. As DNA, the CDR3 is TGTGCCAGCAGCTTAGTAACGGGGGGCACCGGGGAGCTGTTTTTT. V and J are TRBV7-9 and TRBJ2-2; TRBD2 matches 7 bases. After removal of 1 base from V and 4 bases from J, the junction contained 3 bases not matched to a gene. CDR3 length: 15 residues. Germline V gene sequence: CDR1 SEHNR, CDR2 FQNEAQ (reference sequence).

This CDR3 reads CASIGHSGNTIYF. The CDR3 bases are TGTGCCAGTATAGGACACTCTGGAAACACCATATATTTT. The chain has TRBV19 and TRBJ1-3; D may be TRBD1 (5 bases). The germline gives CDR1 LNHDA, CDR2 SQIVND (reference sequence). The CDR3 totals 13 residues. Between the trimmed V and J ends, which lost 7 bases and 0 bases, there was a span of 7 bases.

The chain joins TRBV4-2 to TRBJ2-5, with TRBD2 identical over 8 bases. J lost 1 base, V lost 0 bases, and 1 base had no gene match. Germline values: CDR1 LGHNA, CDR2 YNFKEQ. This CDR3 has 15 residues. CDR3 sequence: CASSQDRGGQETQYF. CDR3 coding DNA: TGTGCCAGCAGCCAAGATCGGGGGGGCCAAGAGACCCAGTACTTC.

The CDR3 nucleotides are TGTGCCAGCAGCGACGCCAAGACCAACACCGGGGAGCTGTTTTTT. This codes for CASSDAKTNTGELFF. The chain has TRBV11-3 and TRBJ2-2; D is unclear. Germline-derived CDR1 and CDR2 are SGHNT and YENEEA. V lost 5 bases to trimming and J lost 2 bases, with 12 bases between them. CDR3 size: 15 residues.

V and J are TRBV29-1 and TRBJ2-7; maybe TRBD1 (5 bases). The CDR3 totals 14 residues. The germline V gene encodes CDR1 SQVTM and CDR2 ANQGSEA. The germline V and J ends were trimmed by 0 bases and 6 bases, with 15 bases remaining between them. The CDR3 sequence: CSVEDRPGSAEQYF. The DNA for the CDR3 is TGCAGCGTTGAAGATCGGCCAGGGTCGGCCGAGCAGTACTTC.

V gene TRBV7-2 combines with J gene TRBJ2-7; D may correspond to TRBD1 or TRBD2 (5 bases each). Germline assignment: CDR1 SGHTA and CDR2 FQGNSA. The CDR3 has 15 residues. Between the trimmed V and J ends, which lost 5 bases and 5 bases, there was a span of 19 bases. The CDR3 protein is CASSPSPGPLNEQYF. CDR3 bases: TGTGCCAGCAGCCCCTCTCCGGGACCGCTAAACGAGCAGTACTTC.

The rearrangement uses TRBV9 and TRBJ1-3, with 7 bases fitting TRBD1. V lost 0 bases to trimming and J lost 3 bases; unmatched junction nucleotides: 6. Germline V gene lookup returns CDR1 SGDLS and CDR2 YYNGEE. The CDR3 is 16 amino acids. For the CDR3, the DNA is TGTGCCAGCAGCGTAGAGGACAGGCAAGGTGGAAACACCATATATTTT. The encoded protein is CASSVEDRQGGNTIYF.

V gene TRBV6-1 combines with J gene TRBJ1-5, with 9 bases matching TRBD1. V shed 5 bases, J shed 7 bases, and the junction held 3 bases outside the gene matches. Germline lookup yields CDR1 MNHNS and CDR2 SASEGT. This CDR3 comprises 13 residues. The CDR3 protein is CASSLQGAQPQHF. DNA for the CDR3: TGTGCCAGCAGTCTACAGGGGGCCCAGCCCCAGCATTTT.

V and J are TRBV19 and TRBJ1-5; 7 nucleotides agree with TRBD1. The junction had 10 bases not matched to a gene; V was cut back by 1 base and J by 4 bases. Germline values: CDR1 LNHDA, CDR2 SQIVND (reference sequence). The CDR3 runs 17 residues. The CDR3 sequence: CASSIGDSRIHNQPQHF. In DNA form, the CDR3 reads TGTGCCAGTAGTATAGGGGACAGTCGCATACATAATCAGCCCCAGCATTTT.

This clone came up a few times. The chain joins TRBV7-9 to TRBJ2-7, with TRBD1 as a possible D gene (5 bases). Germline assignment: CDR1 SEHNR and CDR2 FQNEAQ (reference sequence). V was shortened by 4 bases and J by 2 bases, with 15 bases between the two germline ends. The length of the CDR3 is 15 residues. Written as DNA, the CDR3 is TGTGCCAGCAGCTCAGGGTTGGGGCAAACCTACGAGCAGTACTTC. Translation: CASSSGLGQTYEQYF.

The V gene is TRBV7-9, the J gene TRBJ2-7; TRBD2 agrees at 13 bases. V was pared by 6 bases and J by 6 bases, with 11 bases of the junction left unmatched. Germline CDR1 reads SEHNR; CDR2 reads FQNEAQ (reference sequence). This CDR3 has 16 residues. The CDR3 DNA reads as TGTGCCAGCAGTTCAGTCGGGGGACTAGCGGGACTCGAGCAGTACTTC. This codes for CASSSVGGLAGLEQYF.

This clone was found once. The chain uses TRBV28 and TRBJ1-2, with unresolved D. Per germline, CDR1 MDHEN and CDR2 SYDVKM. This CDR3 is built from 14 residues. V lost 7 bases and J lost 7, with 19 bases in between. DNA of the CDR3: TGTGCCAGCACCCCTGGTGGCACTTCCGCTGGCTACACCTTC. Its protein product is CASTPGGTSAGYTF.

The chain joins TRBV19 to TRBJ1-2; no definite D call. With 5 bases removed from V and 5 bases from J, the gap between germline ends came to 15 bases. CDR1 is LNHDA and CDR2 is SQIVND in the germline V gene (reference sequence). This CDR3 is built from 14 residues. The CDR3 spells CASSWKTISYGYTF. DNA for the CDR3: TGTGCCAGTAGTTGGAAAACAATTTCATATGGCTACACCTTC. Combining the CDR3 with reference TRBV19 and TRBJ1-2 gives the whole variable domain DGGITQSPKYLFRKEGQNVTLSCEQNLNHDAMYWYRQDPGQGLRLIYYSQIVNDFQKGDIAEGYSVSREKKESFPLTVTSAQKNPTAFYLCASSWKTISYGYTFGSGTRLTVV.

This chain connects TRBV19 to TRBJ2-3, with a tentative D call TRBD2 (5 bases). V lost 2 bases to trimming and J lost 4 bases, with 10 bases between them. Per the germline V gene, CDR1 is LNHDA and CDR2 is SQIVND (reference sequence). CDR3 size: 14 residues. Here the CDR3 reads CASSIMAGADTQYF. CDR3 sequence (DNA): TGTGCCAGTAGTATAATGGCCGGGGCAGATACGCAGTATTTT.

This chain joins TRBV15 and TRBJ1-4, with D unclear. V gave up 0 bases and J gave up 2 bases, with 13 bases separating them. The CDR3 is 17 amino acids. The germline V gene encodes CDR1 LNHNV and CDR2 YYDKDF (reference sequence). The CDR3 sequence: CATSRDQSAVTNEKLFF. DNA for the CDR3: TGTGCCACCAGCAGAGATCAATCGGCGGTCACTAATGAAAAACTGTTTTTT.

The V gene is TRBV10-1, the J gene TRBJ2-5; TRBD2 matches at 7 bases. The CDR3 is 13 residues long. J was trimmed by 4 bases and V by 6 bases; bases with no gene match: 5. CDR1 WNHNN and CDR2 SYGVQD come from the germline V gene (reference sequence). The chain's CDR3 is CASSLGGGETQYF. CDR3 nucleotides: TGCGCCAGCAGCCTAGGCGGGGGAGAGACCCAGTACTTC.

The CDR3 DNA is TGTGCCAGCTCAACGGGACAGGGGGCAGAAGCTTTCTTT. Residues: CASSTGQGAEAFF. This chain uses TRBV18 with TRBJ1-1; 12 bases map to TRBD1. This CDR3 has 13 residues. V was clipped by 5 bases and J by 8 bases; unmatched bases: 3. CDR1 is KGHSH, CDR2 LQKENI, per germline.

The rearrangement uses TRBV5-4 and TRBJ2-5; TRBD1 matches 8 bases. The germline gives CDR1 SGHNT, CDR2 YYREEE (reference sequence). The CDR3 is made up of 14 amino acids. Germline trimming cut 4 bases from V and 5 bases from J; bases unmatched to any gene: 7. CDR3 DNA sequence: TGTGCCAGCAGCCGTGGACAGGGCGGGGAGACCCAGTACTTC. Translated: CASSRGQGGETQYF. The entire variable domain, with the rest obtained from reference TRBV5-4 and TRBJ2-5, is as follows: ETGVTQSPTHLIKTRGQQVTLRCSSQSGHNTVSWYQQALGQGPQFIFQYYREEENGRGNFPPRFSGLQFPNYSSELNVNALELDDSALYLCASSRGQGGETQYFGPGTRLLVL.

In this sample, this clone is medium-sized (0.01 to 0.1%). The chain employs TRBV28 and TRBJ1-5, with D tentatively TRBD1 (6 bases). The V end was cut by 5 bases, the J end by 0 bases, with 14 bases between. The germline gives CDR1 MDHEN, CDR2 SYDVKM. The CDR3 contains 16 residues. This CDR3 is CASSAGGRDSNQPQHF. The CDR3 DNA sequence: TGTGCCAGCAGTGCCGGGGGGCGGGATAGCAATCAGCCCCAGCATTTT.

In its sample, this clone ranks as medium-sized (0.01 to 0.1%). The V call is TRBV14, the J call TRBJ2-7; D is possibly TRBD1 or TRBD2 (5 bases each). CDR1 and CDR2 from the germline V gene are SGHDN and FVKESK. V dropped 2 bases and J dropped 1 base, with 18 bases sitting between them. The CDR3 loop spans 17 amino acids. DNA of the CDR3: TGTGCCAGCAGCCAACTTCCGCGCCGGGACCGTTCCTACGAGCAGTACTTC. Encoded protein: CASSQLPRRDRSYEQYF. The whole variable domain, remainder taken from reference TRBV14 and TRBJ2-7, is EAGVTQFPSHSVIEKGQTVTLRCDPISGHDNLYWYRRVMGKEIKFLLHFVKESKQDESGMPNNRFLAERTGGTYSTLKVQPAELEDSGVYFCASSQLPRRDRSYEQYFGPGTRLTVT.

V gene TRBV28 combines with J gene TRBJ1-2; D remains unclear. The CDR3 has 12 amino acids. The V end was cut by 7 bases, the J end by 3 bases, with 9 bases between. Germline assignment: CDR1 MDHEN and CDR2 SYDVKM. The CDR3 loop reads CASIGRDYGYTF. The CDR3 nucleotides are TGTGCCAGCATCGGGAGAGACTATGGCTACACCTTC.